These 22 T cell receptor beta chains were sequenced from one sample in a study of blood T cell repertoires in COVID-19. The repertoire was sequenced with immunoSEQ multiplex PCR; TCRdb's copy has only in-frame clones and lacks some. The sample carries some 400,000 clones, approximately 89% recorded once. Material for sequencing was PBMCs or T cells enriched from blood (not recorded which). These receptors all come from a man aged 25-40 years who had recovered from COVID-19.

The chain carries TRBV27 and TRBJ2-5; TRBD1 matches at 9 bases. The length of the CDR3 is 16 residues. Germline values: CDR1 MNHEY, CDR2 SMNVEV (reference sequence). Unmatched junction bases numbered 12, after V lost 6 bases and J lost 4 bases. CDR3 protein: CASRTDRGAQLETQYF. As DNA, the CDR3 is TGTGCCAGCAGGACGGACAGGGGCGCTCAGCTAGAGACCCAGTACTTC.

Points on this clone: Distinct nucleotide sequences in the sample also encode this CDR3. The V gene is TRBV12-3 or TRBV12-4, the J gene TRBJ2-1, with no clear D. CDR3 length: 13 amino acids. V dropped 7 bases and J dropped 5 bases, with 12 bases sitting between them. CDR3 region: CASTGLTHNEQFF. For the CDR3, the DNA is TGTGCCAGCACAGGCCTCACTCACAATGAGCAGTTCTTC.

The chain is built from TRBV3-1 (or the pseudogene TRBV3-2) and TRBJ1-2; 9 bases map to TRBD1. V gave up 4 bases and J gave up 7 bases; unmatched junction bases: 10. The length of the CDR3 is 15 residues. The germline V gene has CDR1 LGHDT and CDR2 YNNKEL (reference sequence). For the CDR3, the DNA is TGTGCCAGCAGCCCTTGGGACAGGGATTTCGGTGGCTACACCTTC. It is translated as CASSPWDRDFGGYTF.

CDR3 nucleotide sequence: TGTGCCAGCAGCCCTAGGGGATTAAGCGGCTACACCTTC. Amino acids: CASSPRGLSGYTF. V is TRBV27 and J is TRBJ1-2; weak D call: TRBD1 (5 bases). The CDR3 consists of 13 residues. V dropped 6 bases and J dropped 8 bases, with 16 bases sitting between them. CDR1 MNHEY and CDR2 SMNVEV come from the germline V gene (reference sequence).

V usage is TRBV18 and J usage is TRBJ2-7; D gene uncertain. V gave up 5 bases and J gave up 1 base, with 6 bases separating them. CDR3 length: 12 residues. Per the germline V gene, CDR1 is KGHSH and CDR2 is LQKENI. The CDR3 region is CASSAASYEQYF. In DNA form, the CDR3 reads TGTGCCAGCTCAGCGGCTTCCTACGAGCAGTACTTC.

The chain combines TRBV6-4 with TRBJ1-2, with TRBD1 identical over 8 bases. From germline, CDR1 is MRHNA and CDR2 SNTAGT. This CDR3 is built from 15 residues. V shed 4 bases, J shed 4 bases, and the junction held 8 bases outside the gene matches. The CDR3 sequence is CASSVTGTGSYGYTF. CDR3 sequence (DNA): TGTGCCAGCAGTGTCACCGGGACAGGCTCCTATGGCTACACCTTC.

This sequence joins TRBV7-2 and TRBJ2-1; no reliable D call. V dropped 4 bases and J dropped 6 bases, with 10 bases sitting between them. The CDR3 covers 13 residues. CDR1 is SGHTA, CDR2 FQGNSA, per germline. The CDR3 sequence is CASSSPVVNEQFF. DNA of the CDR3: TGTGCCAGCAGCTCCCCCGTTGTCAATGAGCAGTTCTTC. Filled out from reference TRBV7-2 and TRBJ2-1, the complete variable domain reads GAGVSQSPSNKVTEKGKDVELRCDPISGHTALYWYRQSLGQGLEFLIYFQGNSAPDKSGLPSDRFSAERTGGSVSTLTIQRTQQEDSAVYLCASSSPVVNEQFFGPGTRLTVL.

This clone was detected a few times. The CDR3 DNA sequence: TGTGCCAGCATTTTGCGGGGGCCGCTAGCTAACTATGGCTACACCTTC. It codes for CASILRGPLANYGYTF. The chain uses TRBV21-1 and TRBJ1-2. TRBV21-1 is deemed a pseudogene. The CDR3 covers 16 residues.

The V gene is TRBV19, the J gene TRBJ2-2; 12 positions match TRBD2. J lost 4 bases, V lost 10 bases, and 10 bases had no gene match. The CDR3 loop spans 16 amino acids. Germline loops: CDR1 LNHDA, CDR2 SQIVND (reference sequence). The CDR3 DNA sequence: TGTGCCACCAAGGCTAGCGGGGGGGCGAGCACCGGGGAGCTGTTTTTT. It is translated as CATKASGGASTGELFF.

V usage is TRBV5-1 and J usage is TRBJ1-4; D unclear. The CDR3 spans 14 residues. Trimming pared 2 bases from V and 4 bases from J, leaving 9 bases between. CDR1 is SGHRS and CDR2 is YFSETQ in the germline V gene. This chain's CDR3 is CASSFALGNEKLFF. CDR3 DNA sequence: TGCGCCAGCAGCTTCGCCCTCGGTAATGAAAAACTGTTTTTT.

The chain recombines TRBV27 with TRBJ2-1; 11 bases are shared with TRBD2. CDR3 length: 15 residues. Germline CDR1 is MNHEY and CDR2 is SMNVEV (reference sequence). V trimming: 4 bases; J trimming: 4 bases; junction bases outside the gene matches: 3. CDR3 sequence (DNA): TGTGCCAGCAGTTCGACTAGCGGGGCTTACAATGAGCAGTTCTTC. It codes for CASSSTSGAYNEQFF.

V gene TRBV7-2 combines with J gene TRBJ1-3; D ambiguous. The CDR3 is 15 amino acids. Germline V gene sequence: CDR1 SGHTA, CDR2 FQGNSA. The germline V and J ends were trimmed by 2 bases and 0 bases, with 8 bases remaining between them. CDR3 region: CASSLTAVSGNTIYF. The CDR3 coding sequence is TGTGCCAGCAGCTTAACAGCAGTCTCTGGAAACACCATATATTTT.

V and J are TRBV15 and TRBJ1-6; D is perhaps TRBD1 (6 bases). This CDR3 has 14 amino acids. Trimming took off 5 bases at V and 5 bases at J, with 10 bases between the two ends. Per the germline V gene, CDR1 is LNHNV and CDR2 is YYDKDF (reference sequence). In DNA form, the CDR3 reads TGTGCCACCAGCCGAAACAGGGATAATTCACCCCTCCACTTT. Encoded protein: CATSRNRDNSPLHF.

This clone was seen only once. The chain couples TRBV7-6 to TRBJ1-2; 9 bases line up with TRBD1. The ends lost 5 bases at V and 7 bases at J; junction bases unmatched: 11. CDR3 length: 15 residues. Germline V lookup: CDR1 SGHVS, CDR2 FNYEAQ. CDR3 sequence: CASSLITGGNGGYTF. The CDR3 coding sequence is TGTGCCAGCAGCCTAATTACAGGGGGCAATGGTGGCTACACCTTC.

This clone has a handful of counts. The V gene is TRBV7-8, the J gene TRBJ1-5, with unresolved D. V lost 0 bases and J 7 bases, leaving 4 bases between the germline ends. The CDR3 runs 12 residues. Germline CDR1 and CDR2: SGHVS and FQNEAQ. In nucleotides, the CDR3 is TGTGCCAGCAGCTTAGCGGGCCAGCCCCAGCATTTT. Its protein product is CASSLAGQPQHF. The variable domain in full, completed from reference TRBV7-8 and TRBJ1-5, reads GAGVSQSPRYKVAKRGQDVALRCDPISGHVSLFWYQQALGQGPEFLTYFQNEAQLDKSGLPSDRFFAERPEGSVSTLKIQRTQQEDSAVYLCASSLAGQPQHFGDGTRLSIL.

This sequence joins TRBV6-5 and TRBJ1-3; 8 nucleotides agree with TRBD1. The CDR3 covers 15 residues. V gave up 4 bases and J gave up 2 bases; unmatched junction bases: 4. The V gene's germline CDR1 is MNHEY and CDR2 SVGAGI. As DNA, the CDR3 is TGTGCCAGCAGTTCGGGACAGGCGACTGGAAACACCATATATTTT. Its protein is CASSSGQATGNTIYF.

This clone was picked up a small number of times. The chain is built from TRBV19 and TRBJ1-2; the D is unclear. The CDR3 runs to 17 residues. The V gene lost 2 bases and the J gene lost 2 bases, with 18 bases spanning the gap. The germline V gene encodes CDR1 LNHDA and CDR2 SQIVND (reference sequence). The CDR3 DNA is TGTGCCAGTAGTATATGGCGCCGCCAGGAGGGAAACTATGGCTACACCTTC. Translating it yields CASSIWRRQEGNYGYTF.

The chain links TRBV5-8 to TRBJ1-4; 10 positions agree with TRBD1. Unmatched junction bases numbered 7, after V lost 6 bases and J lost 8 bases. CDR3 length equals 14 residues. In germline, CDR1 is SGHTS, CDR2 YDEGEE. The CDR3 nucleotides read TGTGCCAGCAACTCGGGACAGGGGAGGGAAAAACTGTTTTTT. Translating it yields CASNSGQGREKLFF.

This chain links TRBV14 with TRBJ2-3; maybe TRBD1 (6 bases). V was clipped by 3 bases and J by 1 base, with 17 bases between them. The germline gives CDR1 SGHDN, CDR2 FVKESK. This CDR3 region has 17 residues. The CDR3 bases are TGTGCCAGCAGCCACCAGGGGTGGACACCCGGCACAGATACGCAGTATTTT. This translates into CASSHQGWTPGTDTQYF.

The rearrangement joins TRBV20-1 to TRBJ2-5, with D tentatively TRBD1 (5 bases). The V gene lost 6 bases and the J gene lost 3 bases, with 5 bases spanning the gap. Germline V lookup: CDR1 DFQATT, CDR2 SNEGSKA (reference sequence). CDR3 length: 10 residues. The CDR3 nucleotides read TGCAGTGCAGGGGAAGAGACCCAGTACTTC. Translation: CSAGEETQYF.

V and J are TRBV7-9 and TRBJ2-5; D is possibly TRBD1 (7 bases). Germline V gene lookup returns CDR1 SEHNR and CDR2 FQNEAQ (reference sequence). V lost 2 bases and J lost 5, with 15 bases in between. This CDR3 contains 15 residues. CDR3 region: CASSLISGGGETQYF. CDR3 coding DNA: TGTGCCAGCAGCTTAATAAGTGGAGGGGGCGAGACCCAGTACTTC.

This clone was seen a few times. The chain uses TRBV29-1 and TRBJ2-2, with a tentative D call TRBD2 (6 bases). This CDR3 has 12 residues. V shed 2 bases and J shed 7 bases, with 8 bases lying between them. Germline V gene sequence: CDR1 SQVTM, CDR2 ANQGSEA. The CDR3 sequence is CSVERGFGELFF. The CDR3 DNA reads TGCAGCGTTGAACGGGGGTTCGGGGAGCTGTTTTTT.